The present T cell receptor beta chain was sequenced within a study of response to subunit inactivated influenza vaccine. Study outcomes and limitations: There was a suggestion from the authors that each seasonal influenza vaccination recruits few new T cells.

TCRdb fed the RT-PCR reads into MiXCR, producing one record per CDR3 protein. The data show 750,000 to 850,000 distinct CDR3 sequences, less than 20% seen once. The CDR3 contains 14 residues. CDR1 MNHEY and CDR2 SVGAGI come from the germline V gene. Points on this clonotype: Antigen: not known. Compared with germline, one end of the junction differs, possibly owing to a read error.

This chain joins TRBV6-5 and TRBJ1-2, with D possibly being TRBD1 (5 bases). This TCR came from a man in his fifties or sixties who received an inactivated influenza vaccine. Sequencing used PBMCs from blood, obtained roughly 5 days after vaccination. For the CDR3, the DNA is TGTGCCAGCAGCTTCACAGGAAATAACTGTGGCTACACCTTC. It translates to CASSFTGNNCGYTF.